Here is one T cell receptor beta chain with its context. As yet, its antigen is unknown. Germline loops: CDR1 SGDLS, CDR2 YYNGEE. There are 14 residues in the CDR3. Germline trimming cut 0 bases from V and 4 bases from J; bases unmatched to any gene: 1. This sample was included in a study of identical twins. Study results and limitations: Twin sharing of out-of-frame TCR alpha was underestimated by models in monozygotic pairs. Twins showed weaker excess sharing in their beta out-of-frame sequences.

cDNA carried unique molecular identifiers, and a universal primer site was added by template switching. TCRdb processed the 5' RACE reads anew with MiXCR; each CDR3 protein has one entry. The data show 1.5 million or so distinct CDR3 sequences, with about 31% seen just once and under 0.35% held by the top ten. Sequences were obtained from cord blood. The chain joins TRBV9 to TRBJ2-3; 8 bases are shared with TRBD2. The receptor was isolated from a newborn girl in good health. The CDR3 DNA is TGTGCCAGCAGCGTAGTGCGGGGGGCAGATACGCAGTATTTT. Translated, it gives CASSVVRGADTQYF.